The source of this T cell receptor (beta chain) is a study of T cell repertoires in cytomegalovirus infection. As for this clonotype: Its antigen remains unidentified.

TCRdb itself ran the reads through MiXCR, one entry per CDR3 protein. The sample yields about 46,000 distinct CDR3 sequences, approximately 20% seen once. Sequenced material: PBMCs, sequenced either directly or after in vitro stimulation (not recorded which). The sequence derives from a human donor in good health (CMV status not recorded). Some clones in this sample may be carry-over from other donors' samples.

The chain's CDR3 is CAISGEGGIGNQPQHF. In DNA, the CDR3 is TGTGCCATCAGTGGGGAAGGGGGTATCGGCAATCAGCCCCAGCATTTT. The chain uses TRBV10-3 and TRBJ1-5, with D possibly matching TRBD1 (6 bases). This CDR3 spans 16 amino acids. Germline assignment: CDR1 ENHRY and CDR2 SYGVKD. V lost 4 bases and J 2 bases, leaving 15 bases between the germline ends.